This is a list of T cell receptor beta chains from one sample in a study of blood T cell repertoires in COVID-19. The table came from immunoSEQ multiplex PCR; TCRdb's copy has only in-frame clones and leaves some out. Of more than 70,000 clones listed, over 80% are singletons. The sample comprised peripheral blood. Receptor source: a woman between 45 and 65 years old in a cohort sampled during active COVID-19. Both conserved end residues are part of each CDR3. Each record gives: V gene, J gene, D gene, clone size, CDR3 protein, CDR3 DNA. The D gene is left open where the match is weak. Clone size is given for some rows only: seen once, a few or many times, or a class if the clone is expanded.

>TRBV6-5|TRBJ2-1|NA|NA
CASSSQDAYNEQFF
TGTGCCAGCAGCTCCCAGGATGCCTACAATGAGCAGTTCTTC
>TRBV9|TRBJ2-2|TRBD2|NA
CASSVGTSGSHTGELFF
TGTGCCAGCAGCGTTGGGACTAGCGGGAGCCACACCGGGGAGCTGTTTTTT
>TRBV4-2|TRBJ2-1|TRBD2|NA
CASSPRTSGSFRLEQFF
TGTGCCAGCAGCCCCCGGACTAGCGGGAGTTTTCGGCTTGAGCAGTTCTTC
>TRBV15|TRBJ2-1|NA|NA
CATSRAADSYNEQFF
TGTGCCACCAGCAGAGCCGCGGACAGCTACAATGAGCAGTTCTTC
>TRBV20-1|TRBJ2-7|NA|NA
CSASSQREQYF
TGCAGTGCTAGCTCCCAGCGGGAGCAGTACTTC
>TRBV5-1|TRBJ2-7|TRBD1|NA
CASSWTTGRAYEQYF
TGCGCCAGCAGCTGGACGACAGGGCGGGCGTACGAGCAGTACTTC
>TRBV5-1|TRBJ1-4|NA|NA
CASSLDRANEKLFF
TGCGCCAGCAGCTTGGACAGGGCCAATGAAAAACTGTTTTTT
>TRBV10-1|TRBJ2-2|NA|NA
CASSDRGTNTGELFF
TGCGCCAGCAGTGACCGGGGAACGAACACCGGGGAGCTGTTTTTT
>TRBV5-1|TRBJ2-5|TRBD1|NA
CASSMTGVVETQYF
TGCGCCAGCAGCATGACAGGGGTCGTGGAGACCCAGTACTTC
>TRBV18|TRBJ2-2|NA|NA
CASSPRTASAGNTGELFF
TGTGCCAGCTCACCACGGACAGCCTCGGCCGGGAACACCGGGGAGCTGTTTTTT
>TRBV29-1|TRBJ1-2|NA|NA
CSVDPGLNYGYTF
TGCAGCGTTGACCCAGGGCTGAACTATGGCTACACCTTC
>TRBV28|TRBJ1-2|TRBD1|NA
CASSLGQGGYGYTF
TGTGCCAGCAGTCTCGGACAGGGTGGCTATGGCTACACCTTC
>TRBV4-1|TRBJ2-7|TRBD2|few
CASSQVAGGDEQYF
TGCGCCAGCAGCCAAGTAGCGGGAGGGGACGAGCAGTACTTC
>TRBV4-1|TRBJ1-3|NA|NA
CASSQDSYGNTIYF
TGCGCCAGCAGCCAAGACTCCTATGGAAACACCATATATTTT
>TRBV10-2|TRBJ2-3|TRBD2|NA
CASSRGGPTDTQYF
TGCGCCAGCAGTCGGGGGGGCCCCACAGATACGCAGTATTTT
>TRBV29-1|TRBJ2-5|TRBD1|NA
CSVSLGTGGRETQYF
TGCAGCGTCAGTCTCGGGACAGGGGGCCGAGAGACCCAGTACTTC
>TRBV9|TRBJ1-1|NA|NA
CASSVGGEYTEAFF
TGTGCCAGCAGCGTAGGGGGGGAGTACACTGAAGCTTTCTTT
>TRBV5-8|TRBJ1-2|NA|NA
CASPGGAYGYTF
TGTGCCAGCCCGGGAGGGGCCTATGGCTACACCTTC
>TRBV6-5|TRBJ2-3|TRBD2|NA
CASSYWAGGGTDTQYF
TGTGCCAGCAGTTACTGGGCGGGAGGTGGCACAGATACGCAGTATTTT
>TRBV3-1/TRBV3-2|TRBJ2-5|NA|NA
CASEARGQETQYF
TGTGCCAGCGAGGCCCGTGGCCAAGAGACCCAGTACTTC
>TRBV5-1|TRBJ1-2|NA|NA
CASSSDSRDGYTF
TGCGCCAGCAGCTCGGACTCGAGAGATGGCTACACCTTC
>TRBV30|TRBJ1-2|NA|NA
CAWSVQGIGYTF
TGTGCCTGGAGTGTACAGGGAATTGGCTACACCTTC
>TRBV24-1|TRBJ1-4|NA|NA
CATSDFENEKLFF
TGTGCCACCAGTGATTTCGAGAATGAAAAACTGTTTTTT
>TRBV11-3|TRBJ1-1|NA|once
CASSLDQLGTEAFF
TGTGCCAGCAGCTTAGATCAGCTAGGTACTGAAGCTTTCTTT
>TRBV19|TRBJ1-3|NA|NA
CASSTVGGSSGNTIYF
TGTGCCAGTAGTACGGTGGGGGGATCCTCTGGAAACACCATATATTTT
>TRBV10-3|TRBJ1-4|TRBD1|NA
CAISESDRGLGQEKLFF
TGTGCCATCAGTGAGTCGGACAGGGGGTTGGGTCAGGAAAAACTGTTTTTT
>TRBV10-3|TRBJ1-2|NA|NA
CAISEGQGGGGYTF
TGTGCCATCAGTGAGGGGCAGGGTGGTGGTGGCTACACCTTC
>TRBV5-1|TRBJ2-6|NA|NA
CASSLNGSPSSGANVLTF
TGCGCCAGCAGCTTGAATGGCAGTCCTAGCTCTGGGGCCAACGTCCTGACTTTC
>TRBV5-1|TRBJ1-4|TRBD1|NA
CASSRNRGVDEKLFF
TGCGCCAGCAGTCGGAACAGGGGGGTGGATGAAAAACTGTTTTTT
>TRBV5-1|TRBJ1-6|TRBD1|NA
CASSPGGTMTNSPLHF
TGCGCCAGCAGCCCAGGGGGGACAATGACTAATTCACCCCTCCACTTT
>TRBV4-2|TRBJ2-3|TRBD2|few
CASSQGLADTDTQYF
TGTGCCAGCAGCCAAGGACTAGCGGACACAGATACGCAGTATTTT
>TRBV4-2|TRBJ2-5|NA|NA
CASSPNTIADLGGPETQYF
TGTGCCAGCAGCCCCAACACGATCGCGGACCTAGGAGGGCCAGAGACCCAGTACTTC
>TRBV19|TRBJ1-1|TRBD1|once
CASSPGDRRNTEAFF
TGTGCCAGTAGTCCCGGGGACAGGCGGAACACTGAAGCTTTCTTT
>TRBV5-1|TRBJ1-2|TRBD1|NA
CASSRGQGGEGYTF
TGCGCCAGCAGCCGGGGACAGGGCGGTGAGGGCTACACCTTC
>TRBV7-2|TRBJ1-1|NA|NA
CASSPPWGGLDTEAFF
TGTGCCAGCAGCCCGCCCTGGGGCGGCCTGGACACTGAAGCTTTCTTT
>TRBV5-1|TRBJ2-3|NA|NA
CASSPSPGGSYTQYF
TGCGCCAGCAGCCCCTCTCCCGGAGGGAGCTATACGCAGTATTTT
>TRBV11-2|TRBJ2-1|NA|NA
CASSRTRQTSYNEQFF
TGTGCCAGCAGCAGGACCAGACAGACCTCCTACAATGAGCAGTTCTTC
>TRBV5-4|TRBJ1-2|NA|NA
CASSTPIESYGYTF
TGTGCCAGCAGCACACCGATTGAAAGCTATGGCTACACCTTC
>TRBV7-2|TRBJ2-1|TRBD2|NA
CASSPWTSGGEQFF
TGTGCCAGCAGCCCCTGGACTAGCGGGGGGGAGCAGTTCTTC
>TRBV10-3|TRBJ1-1|TRBD1|NA
CAITTRTGRDREAFF
TGTGCCATCACCACGAGGACAGGGAGAGACCGTGAAGCTTTCTTT
>TRBV3-1/TRBV3-2|TRBJ2-1|TRBD1|NA
CASSHPVRTGSDEQFF
TGTGCCAGCAGCCACCCCGTGCGGACAGGGAGCGATGAGCAGTTCTTC
>TRBV20-1|TRBJ2-3|NA|NA
CSASDTGGGPIDTQYF
TGCAGTGCTAGTGATACTGGTGGAGGGCCGATAGATACGCAGTATTTT
>TRBV13|TRBJ2-1|TRBD1|NA
CASSSRAGTGIYNEQFF
TGTGCCAGCAGCTCCAGGGCCGGGACAGGGATTTACAATGAGCAGTTCTTC
>TRBV29-1|TRBJ2-1|TRBD2|once
CSTNFPSTSGIQFF
TGCAGCACGAATTTCCCCTCGACTAGCGGGATACAGTTCTTC
>TRBV2|TRBJ2-7|NA|few
CASSEVDRSNEQYF
TGTGCCAGCAGTGAAGTGGACAGATCTAACGAGCAGTACTTC
>TRBV5-1|TRBJ1-1|NA|NA
CASMGGTANTEAFF
TGCGCCAGCATGGGCGGGACGGCTAACACTGAAGCTTTCTTT
>TRBV5-1|TRBJ2-7|TRBD1|NA
CASSFDRGEYEQYF
TGCGCCAGCAGCTTCGACAGGGGGGAATACGAGCAGTACTTC
>TRBV9|TRBJ1-5|NA|NA
CASSVGVSGNQPQHF
TGTGCCAGCAGCGTAGGAGTTAGCGGGAATCAGCCCCAGCATTTT
>TRBV18|TRBJ2-6|TRBD2|NA
CASSGTSGETHSGANVLTF
TGTGCCAGCTCCGGGACTAGCGGGGAAACCCACTCTGGGGCCAACGTCCTGACTTTC